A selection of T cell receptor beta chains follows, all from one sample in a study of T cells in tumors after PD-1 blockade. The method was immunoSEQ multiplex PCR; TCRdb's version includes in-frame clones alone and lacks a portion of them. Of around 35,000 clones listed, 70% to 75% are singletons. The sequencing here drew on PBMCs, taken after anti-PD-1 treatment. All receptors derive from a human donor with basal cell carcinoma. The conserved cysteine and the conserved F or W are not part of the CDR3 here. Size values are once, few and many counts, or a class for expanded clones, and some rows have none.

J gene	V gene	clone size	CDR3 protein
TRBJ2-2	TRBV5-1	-	ASTRSEWTGELF
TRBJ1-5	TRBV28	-	ASSSLGQPQH
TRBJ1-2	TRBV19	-	ASSMRPFLGSGYT
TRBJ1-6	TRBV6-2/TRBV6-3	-	ASSYSWDRLRFNSPLH
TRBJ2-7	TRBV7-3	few	ASSRSYEQY
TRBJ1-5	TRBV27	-	ASSPPDQPQH
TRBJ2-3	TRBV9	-	ATSRGGSTDTQY
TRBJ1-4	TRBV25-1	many	ASSKGTWANEKLF
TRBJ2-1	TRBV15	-	ATSRETSGGEQF
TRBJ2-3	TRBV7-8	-	ASRGGLYGTDTQY
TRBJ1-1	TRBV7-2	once	ASTLGGVNTEAF
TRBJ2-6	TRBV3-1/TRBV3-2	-	ASSPPGDRAGANVLT
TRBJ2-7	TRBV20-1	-	SASHNRGSYEQY
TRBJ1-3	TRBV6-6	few	ASIPGPFSGNTIY
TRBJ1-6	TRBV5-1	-	ASSLTGQGNNSPLH
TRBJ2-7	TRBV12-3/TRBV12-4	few	ASSRGPYEQY
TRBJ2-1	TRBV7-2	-	ASSQVGGGDREQF
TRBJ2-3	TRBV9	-	ASSESFRGLAPDTQY
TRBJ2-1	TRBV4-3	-	ASSPGGLLSYNEQF
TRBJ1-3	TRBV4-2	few	ASSQLPGGSSGNTIY
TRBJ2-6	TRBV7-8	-	ASSYPGLDFSGANVLT
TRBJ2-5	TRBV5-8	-	ASSPGTGNYGETQY
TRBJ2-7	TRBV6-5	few	ASSRGQKFSYEQY
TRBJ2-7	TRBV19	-	ASKGLGTYEQY
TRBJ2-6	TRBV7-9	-	ASASSGANVLT